This T cell receptor beta chain is drawn from a study of beta chain features in type 1 diabetes. On this clone: Its matching antigen is unknown.

Isolated RNA was reverse transcribed in full, so expressed TCRB transcripts were sequenced. The assay was immunoSEQ multiplex PCR, and TCRdb's table has in-frame clones only and misses some. The sample shows around 200,000 clones, around an eighth of them seen only once. Study-level findings and limits: Within each of all four CD4+ subsets, Type 1 diabetes patients had TCRB CDR3s that were moderately but significantly shorter.

This clonotype originated in a woman between 18 and 29 years old in good health. The source material was central memory CD4+ T cells from blood.

CDR3 residues: CAWMRSGGLSYEQYF. Written as DNA, the CDR3 is TGTGCCTGGATGAGGAGCGGGGGACTCTCCTACGAGCAGTACTTC. V is TRBV30 and J is TRBJ2-7; 8 bases are shared with TRBD2. Per germline, CDR1 GTSNPN and CDR2 SVGIG (reference sequence). Unmatched junction bases numbered 8, after V lost 4 bases and J lost 0 bases. This CDR3 region has 15 residues.